Listed below are T cell receptor beta chains from one sample, sequenced in a study of OX40 agonist ivuxolimab in advanced cancers. Sequencing was performed with immunoSEQ multiplex PCR; in TCRdb, only in-frame clones are kept and a portion is missing. The data hold around 64,000 clones, with roughly 87% observed a single time. Sample: CD4+ or CD8+ T cells sorted from blood, taken in a trial of the OX40 agonist ivuxolimab. The receptors originated from an adult with an advanced solid tumor such as melanoma, head and neck, liver or kidney cancer. CDR3s include the opening cysteine and the closing phenylalanine or tryptophan. A D gene is named only where the DNA matches it firmly. Some rows mark clone size as missing; the rest say once, few, many or name a class of expanded clone.

abundance,j_gene,d_gene,v_gene,CDR3nt,CDR3aa
-,TRBJ1-1,-,TRBV14,TGTGCCAGCAGCCAATATTTAGGTTCTGAAGCTTTCTTT,CASSQYLGSEAFF
-,TRBJ1-2,TRBD1,TRBV6-5,TGTGCCAGCAGTTACCAGGGGGCAAATGGCTACACCTTC,CASSYQGANGYTF
-,TRBJ1-6,TRBD1,TRBV7-2,TGTGCCAGCAGCTCTCACCGACAGGGAGGGAATTCACCCCTCCACTTT,CASSSHRQGGNSPLHF
-,TRBJ2-7,TRBD1,TRBV19,TGTGCCAGTAGTTCGGACAGGGCCTACGAGCAGTACTTC,CASSSDRAYEQYF
-,TRBJ1-4,TRBD1,TRBV19,TGTGCCAGTAGGCTTCCGGGACAGGGATCGGAAAAACTGTTTTTT,CASRLPGQGSEKLFF
-,TRBJ2-2,-,TRBV19,TGTGCCAGTAGGAGAATTGCCGGGGAGCTGTTTTTT,CASRRIAGELFF
-,TRBJ2-3,-,TRBV4-3,TGCGCCAGCAGCCAAGACTTTGGACGGAGCACAGATACGCAGTATTTT,CASSQDFGRSTDTQYF
-,TRBJ2-3,-,TRBV2,TGTGCCAGCAAGGTTAGGAGCACAGATACGCAGTATTTT,CASKVRSTDTQYF
-,TRBJ2-3,-,TRBV7-2,TGTGCCAGCAGCTTCGCTTCCGGTGGAGTTGTCGGCAATACGCAGTATTTT,CASSFASGGVVGNTQYF
-,TRBJ2-3,TRBD2,TRBV5-1,TGCGCCAGCAGCTTAAGCGGGGGGGCCGGAGATACGCAGTATTTT,CASSLSGGAGDTQYF
-,TRBJ2-3,-,TRBV2,TGTGCCAGCAGTGTGATCGGGGGAAATACGCAGTATTTT,CASSVIGGNTQYF
-,TRBJ2-3,TRBD2,TRBV11-2,TGTGCCAGCAGCTTAGCTAGCGGTGTTAGCACAGATACGCAGTATTTT,CASSLASGVSTDTQYF
-,TRBJ2-3,-,TRBV6-6,TGTGCCAGCAGTGTCCGACGGAGCACAGATACGCAGTATTTT,CASSVRRSTDTQYF
-,TRBJ2-5,TRBD2,TRBV11-2,TGTGCCAGCAGCTCCCTAACTAGCGGGTTTGAGACCCAGTACTTC,CASSSLTSGFETQYF
-,TRBJ1-3,-,TRBV6-5,TGTGCCAGCAGAGGTGGGGTCTCTGGAAACACCATATATTTT,CASRGGVSGNTIYF
once,TRBJ2-3,TRBD1,TRBV19,TGTGCCAGTAGTATGGACAGGGTTTCGAGCACAGATACGCAGTATTTT,CASSMDRVSSTDTQYF
-,TRBJ2-1,TRBD2,TRBV30,TGTGCCTGGACTTCGCCGGCACTAGCGGGGGGCAATGAGCAGTTCTTC,CAWTSPALAGGNEQFF
-,TRBJ1-3,-,TRBV7-3,TGTGCCAGCAGCTTAGAACGGCAGTCTGGAAACACCATATATTTT,CASSLERQSGNTIYF
-,TRBJ1-3,TRBD1,TRBV30,TGTGCCTGGAAGGGCAGGGGGACTGGAAACACCATATATTTT,CAWKGRGTGNTIYF
-,TRBJ2-7,TRBD1,TRBV4-3,TGCGCCAGCAGCCACGCTAGGGACAGCCCTTTGTACTTC,CASSHARDSPLYF
-,TRBJ1-1,-,TRBV2,TGTGCCAGCAGTGGAGTGGGTTACACTGAAGCTTTCTTT,CASSGVGYTEAFF
-,TRBJ1-5,-,TRBV18,TGTGCCAGCTCACAGGGATTAAACCAGCCCCAGCATTTT,CASSQGLNQPQHF
-,TRBJ2-7,-,TRBV18,TGTGCCAGCTCACCAGGGTCCTCGCGGGACGAGCAGTACTTC,CASSPGSSRDEQYF
-,TRBJ2-2,-,TRBV5-8,TGTGCCAGCCGTGTTCACAGGGCGAACTCGAACACCGGGGAGCTGTTTTTT,CASRVHRANSNTGELFF
-,TRBJ2-3,-,TRBV27,TGTGCCAGCAGTTTAGAAGGCTTGCCTAGCACAGATACGCAGTATTTT,CASSLEGLPSTDTQYF
-,TRBJ2-1,-,TRBV5-1,TGCGCCAGCAGCTTGGGGCCAGGCAGCTCCTACAATGAGCAGTTCTTC,CASSLGPGSSYNEQFF
-,TRBJ2-7,-,TRBV28,TGTGCCAGCAGTTCGGGACCAATTTACGAGCAGTACTTC,CASSSGPIYEQYF
few,TRBJ2-2,TRBD1,TRBV5-1,TGCGCCAGCAGCTTGGAGGGACAGATATTCACCGGGGAGCTGTTTTTT,CASSLEGQIFTGELFF
-,TRBJ1-1,TRBD1,TRBV5-5,TGTGCCAGCAGCAAGTTACAGGGGGACACTGAAGCTTTCTTT,CASSKLQGDTEAFF
once,TRBJ2-6,TRBD2,TRBV11-2,TGTGCCAGCAGCTTAGTTATGCTAGCGGGCCTGGGGGCCAACGTCCTGACTTTC,CASSLVMLAGLGANVLTF
-,TRBJ2-5,TRBD1,TRBV2,TGTGCCAGCAGGGGCCCCCAGGGGGCGGTGGAGACCCAGTACTTC,CASRGPQGAVETQYF
-,TRBJ2-3,-,TRBV2,TGTGCCAGCAATTTCCCCGATCGGGGCGGAGTCCCTAGCACAGATACGCAGTATTTT,CASNFPDRGGVPSTDTQYF
-,TRBJ1-1,-,TRBV15,TGTGCCACCAGCAGAGATTTTGGCACTGAAGCTTTCTTT,CATSRDFGTEAFF
once,TRBJ1-6,-,TRBV5-1,TGCGCCAGCACCCAAACGACCGACAGGAATTCACCCCTCCACTTT,CASTQTTDRNSPLHF
-,TRBJ2-7,TRBD2,TRBV5-6,TGTGCCAGCAGAGGACCCGGGACTAGCGGGAGGGGTGAGCAGTACTTC,CASRGPGTSGRGEQYF
-,TRBJ1-5,-,TRBV5-5,TGTGCCAGCAGCTTGGGAGGACTTAGCAATCAGCCCCAGCATTTT,CASSLGGLSNQPQHF
once,TRBJ1-1,-,TRBV6-5,TGTGCCAGCAGTTACTCGCCATCGGACTCTGAAGCTTTCTTT,CASSYSPSDSEAFF
-,TRBJ1-2,-,TRBV28,TGTGCCAGCAGTTTGCGTGGGATCTATGGCTACACCTTC,CASSLRGIYGYTF
-,TRBJ2-3,-,TRBV6-1,TGTGCCAGTATACTAAGAACCACAGATACGCAGTATTTT,CASILRTTDTQYF
-,TRBJ2-5,TRBD2,TRBV9,TGTGCCAGCAGCGTAGGAGCTGGTGGGGGTAGCGGGGGGTTGACCCAGTACTTC,CASSVGAGGGSGGLTQYF
-,TRBJ1-2,TRBD1,TRBV6-6,TGTGCCAGCAGTTACAACCCGGACAGGGCTGCTGGCTACACCTTC,CASSYNPDRAAGYTF
-,TRBJ2-7,-,TRBV7-2,TGTGCCAGCAGCTTAGAGCGGACCCCCCAGTACTTC,CASSLERTPQYF
-,TRBJ1-4,TRBD1,TRBV11-2,TGTGCCAGCAGCGGAATGACAGGGGGCGGTGAAAAACTGTTTTTT,CASSGMTGGGEKLFF
-,TRBJ2-7,-,TRBV5-1,TGCGCCAGCAGTCGGGACACCTACTACGAGCAGTACTTC,CASSRDTYYEQYF
once,TRBJ2-2,-,TRBV27,TGTGCCAGCAGCCCGTCCCGTACCGGGGAGCTGTTTTTT,CASSPSRTGELFF
-,TRBJ2-1,-,TRBV19,TGTGCCAGTAGTATAGAGCACAGGGCCAATGAGCAGTTCTTC,CASSIEHRANEQFF
-,TRBJ2-2,-,TRBV28,TGTGCCAGCAGTCAGGGATCCGGGGAGCTGTTTTTT,CASSQGSGELFF
-,TRBJ2-7,-,TRBV28,TGTGCCAGCAGTAAGACACCGAAATACGAGCAGTACTTC,CASSKTPKYEQYF
once,TRBJ1-2,-,TRBV15,TGTGCCACCAGCCGATCAGGAGGGGGGATGGATGGCTACACCTTC,CATSRSGGGMDGYTF
-,TRBJ2-7,-,TRBV4-3,TGCGCCAGCAGCCACCGGCTTTACTACGTGCAGTACTTC,CASSHRLYYVQYF
-,TRBJ1-1,-,TRBV6-4,TGTGCCAGCAGTGCTATTTGGGCCCAGGGGGAAGCTTTCTTT,CASSAIWAQGEAFF
-,TRBJ2-7,-,TRBV4-3,TGCGCCAGCAGCCAAGTGGTTAGCTCACCTAGAGAGCAGTACTTC,CASSQVVSSPREQYF
few,TRBJ1-5,TRBD1,TRBV2,TGTGCCAGTGCAGGGGGAAATAGGCCCCAGCATTTT,CASAGGNRPQHF